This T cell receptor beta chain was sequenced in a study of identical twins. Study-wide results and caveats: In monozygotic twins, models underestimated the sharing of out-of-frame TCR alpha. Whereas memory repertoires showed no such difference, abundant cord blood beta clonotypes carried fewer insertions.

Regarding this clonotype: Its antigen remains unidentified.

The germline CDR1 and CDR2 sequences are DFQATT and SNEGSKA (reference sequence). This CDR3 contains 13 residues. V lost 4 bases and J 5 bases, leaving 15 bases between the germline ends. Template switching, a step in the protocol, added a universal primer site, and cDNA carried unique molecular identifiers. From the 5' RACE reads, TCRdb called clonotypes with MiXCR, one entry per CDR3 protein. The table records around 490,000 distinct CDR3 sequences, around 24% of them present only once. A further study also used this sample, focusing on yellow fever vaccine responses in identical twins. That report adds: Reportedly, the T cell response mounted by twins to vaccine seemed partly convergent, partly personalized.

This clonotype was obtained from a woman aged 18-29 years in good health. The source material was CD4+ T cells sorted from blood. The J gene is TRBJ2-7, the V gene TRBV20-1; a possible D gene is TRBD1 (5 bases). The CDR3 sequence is CSATGPGFDEQYF. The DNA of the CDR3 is TGCAGTGCTACAGGGCCCGGATTCGACGAGCAGTACTTC.